A single sample is the source of the 24 T cell receptor beta chains below, sequenced in a study of control samples from healthy donors and cancer patients. TCRdb keeps only in-frame clones here, not all; method: immunoSEQ multiplex PCR. The data hold some 120,000 clones, with 93% observed a single time. The specimen was PBMCs. Every receptor here comes from a man in his fifties with head and neck cancer.

The CDR3: CASSLEGAGSPLHF. The CDR3 DNA sequence: TGTGCCAGCAGCTTAGAGGGGGCTGGGTCACCCCTCCACTTT. V usage is TRBV7-9 and J usage is TRBJ1-6; 7 bases align to TRBD1. There are 14 residues in the CDR3. Unmatched junction bases numbered 4, after V lost 1 base and J lost 10 bases. The germline gives CDR1 SEHNR, CDR2 FQNEAQ (reference sequence).

J is TRBJ1-4 and V is TRBV6-6; D unclear. V was clipped by 4 bases and J by 5 bases, with 2 bases between them. Germline V lookup: CDR1 MNHNY, CDR2 SVGAGI (reference sequence). CDR3 length: 11 residues. CDR3 in DNA: TGTGCCAGCAGTTTAAATGAAAAACTGTTTTTT. This encodes CASSLNEKLFF.

The rearrangement joins TRBV4-2 to TRBJ2-3; 7 positions match TRBD2. This CDR3 has 18 amino acids. Germline V gene sequence: CDR1 LGHNA, CDR2 YNFKEQ. V lost 0 bases, J lost 0 bases, and 9 bases stayed unmatched. The CDR3 is CASSQDPQLAVSTDTQYF. Written as DNA, the CDR3 is TGTGCCAGCAGCCAAGACCCCCAGCTAGCGGTTAGCACAGATACGCAGTATTTT.

The chain recombines TRBV5-1 with TRBJ2-3; D is unclear. Trimming took 1 base from V and 2 from J, leaving 11 bases between them. Germline CDR1 reads SGHRS; CDR2 reads YFSETQ. The CDR3 length is 15 residues. The CDR3 spells CASSLLVANTDTQYF. CDR3 in DNA: TGCGCCAGCAGCTTGTTAGTAGCCAACACAGATACGCAGTATTTT. The full variable domain, rest sourced from reference TRBV5-1 and TRBJ2-3, is KAGVTQTPRYLIKTRGQQVTLSCSPISGHRSVSWYQQTPGQGLQFLFEYFSETQRNKGNFPGRFSGRQFSNSRSEMNVSTLELGDSALYLCASSLLVANTDTQYFGPGTRLTVL.

This CDR3 reads CATSRDRQGGGNTIYF. In nucleotides, the CDR3 is TGTGCCACCAGCAGAGATCGCCAGGGCGGCGGAAACACCATATATTTT. V usage is TRBV15 and J usage is TRBJ1-3; D is perhaps TRBD1 (5 bases). Per germline, CDR1 LNHNV and CDR2 YYDKDF (reference sequence). V lost 0 bases, J lost 4 bases, and 13 bases lay in between. CDR3 size: 16 residues.

The chain employs TRBV7-6 and TRBJ2-2, with D possibly being TRBD2 (7 bases). The germline CDR1 and CDR2 sequences are SGHVS and FNYEAQ. The V and J ends lost 5 bases and 5 bases respectively, with 15 bases between them. The CDR3 is 15 residues long. The CDR3 protein is CASSPERGGTGELFF. CDR3 nucleotides: TGTGCCAGCAGCCCAGAAAGGGGGGGAACCGGGGAGCTGTTTTTT. The entire variable domain, with the rest obtained from reference TRBV7-6 and TRBJ2-2, is as follows: GAGVSQSPRYKVTKRGQDVALRCDPISGHVSLYWYRQALGQGPEFLTYFNYEAQQDKSGLPNDRFSAERPEGSISTLTIQRTEQRDSAMYRCASSPERGGTGELFFGEGSRLTVL.

This chain links TRBV9 with TRBJ1-2, with D possibly matching TRBD1 (6 bases). This CDR3 has 17 residues. The V gene's germline CDR1 is SGDLS and CDR2 YYNGEE. V lost 0 bases to trimming and J lost 7 bases, with 22 bases between them. The CDR3 spells CASSVGRLGTRIGGYTF. The CDR3 DNA follows: TGTGCCAGCAGCGTAGGCCGGCTCGGGACAAGGATCGGTGGCTACACCTTC.

This clone was detected once. The V call is TRBV6-5, the J call TRBJ2-4, with TRBD1 identical over 7 bases. This CDR3 contains 14 residues. V gave up 6 bases and J gave up 7 bases; unmatched junction bases: 9. Germline V gene sequence: CDR1 MNHEY, CDR2 SVGAGI. CDR3 residues: CASSPDRAPNIQYF. The CDR3 region has the DNA TGTGCCAGCAGCCCCGACAGGGCCCCCAACATTCAGTACTTC.

This chain uses TRBV2 with TRBJ2-3; D remains unclear. CDR1 and CDR2 (germline): SNHLY, FYNNEI. With 8 bases removed from V and 4 bases from J, the gap between germline ends came to 10 bases. The CDR3 is made up of 12 amino acids. In DNA form, the CDR3 reads TGTGCCAGCCTCACAGCCTCAGATACGCAGTATTTT. Translation: CASLTASDTQYF.

The chain employs TRBV30 and TRBJ2-7, with D possibly TRBD2 on 5 matching bases. Germline V gives CDR1 GTSNPN, CDR2 SVGIG (reference sequence). This CDR3 region has 11 residues. The V end was cut by 4 bases, the J end by 4 bases, with 8 bases between. CDR3 amino acids: CAWNSGYEQYF. The CDR3 DNA sequence: TGTGCCTGGAACTCGGGGTACGAGCAGTACTTC.

J is TRBJ1-2 and V is TRBV12-3 or TRBV12-4; D unclear. CDR3 length: 12 residues. V was pared by 1 base and J by 8 bases, with 8 bases between. DNA for the CDR3: TGTGCCAGCAGTTTAGGAGGGAGCGGCTACACCTTC. Amino acids: CASSLGGSGYTF.

This chain links TRBV5-1 with TRBJ1-3; D is ambiguous. V lost 2 bases and J lost 0, with 9 bases in between. The CDR3 has 15 amino acids. In germline, CDR1 is SGHRS, CDR2 YFSETQ. The CDR3 protein is CASSLGLISGNTIYF. CDR3 DNA sequence: TGCGCCAGCAGCTTAGGACTGATCTCTGGAAACACCATATATTTT.

This chain links TRBV5-4 with TRBJ2-3, with D perhaps matching TRBD1 (5 bases). The germline gives CDR1 SGHNT, CDR2 YYREEE (reference sequence). Deletions cut 5 bases from V and 1 base from J, with 8 bases between. CDR3 length equals 13 residues. The CDR3 DNA sequence: TGTGCCAGCAGAGGGGCAGGCACAGATACGCAGTATTTT. Translation gives CASRGAGTDTQYF.

The chain uses TRBV7-6 and TRBJ2-5, with 9 bases matching TRBD2. V lost 0 bases, J lost 5 bases, and 7 bases stayed unmatched. The CDR3 extends over 16 amino acids. CDR1 SGHVS and CDR2 FNYEAQ come from the germline V gene. In DNA form, the CDR3 reads TGTGCCAGCAGCTTAGCGAGCGGGGGGAGTCCGGAGACCCAGTACTTC. It codes for CASSLASGGSPETQYF.

The genes are TRBV6-4 and TRBJ2-3, with D hard to call. The CDR3 is 14 residues long. The germline V gene encodes CDR1 MRHNA and CDR2 SNTAGT. V lost 4 bases and J lost 2, with 10 bases in between. The chain's CDR3 is CASSVNLFTDTQYF. DNA for the CDR3: TGTGCCAGCAGTGTAAACCTCTTCACAGATACGCAGTATTTT.

The V call is TRBV30, the J call TRBJ1-3, with a tentative D call TRBD1 (5 bases). Germline V gene data show CDR1 as GTSNPN and CDR2 as SVGIG (reference sequence). This CDR3 is built from 14 residues. The V end lost 2 bases, the J end lost 2 bases, and 10 bases lay between the germline ends. In DNA form, the CDR3 reads TGTGCCTGGAGTCGGGGGATTACTGGAAACACCATATATTTT. As protein: CAWSRGITGNTIYF.

This chain uses TRBV2 with TRBJ2-2, with 7 nucleotides matching TRBD1. This CDR3 spans 14 amino acids. Germline trimming cut 7 bases from V and 1 base from J; bases unmatched to any gene: 3. The germline V gene encodes CDR1 SNHLY and CDR2 FYNNEI. CDR3 coding DNA: TGTGCCAGCACGGGACAGTTGAACACCGGGGAGCTGTTTTTT. Translation: CASTGQLNTGELFF.

The chain uses TRBV9 and TRBJ1-2; 7 bases line up with TRBD1. The ends lost 0 bases at V and 4 bases at J; junction bases unmatched: 6. The CDR3 is 15 residues long. Looked up from germline, CDR1 is SGDLS and CDR2 is YYNGEE. CDR3 nucleotide sequence: TGTGCCAGCAGCGTAGGACAGGGTGGGACCTATGGCTACACCTTC. It codes for CASSVGQGGTYGYTF.

The chain has TRBV12-3 or TRBV12-4 and TRBJ1-1; D ambiguous. CDR3 length equals 11 residues. V was pared by 1 base and J by 3 bases, with 0 bases between. The CDR3 nucleotides are TGTGCCAGCAGTTTAGACACTGAAGCTTTCTTT. Its translation is CASSLDTEAFF.

J is TRBJ2-5 and V is TRBV13, with 9 bases identical to TRBD2. From germline, CDR1 is PRHDT and CDR2 FYEKMQ (reference sequence). J was trimmed by 5 bases and V by 5 bases; bases with no gene match: 6. The CDR3 has 14 residues. CDR3 protein: CASSRRGGAETQYF. DNA for the CDR3: TGTGCCAGCAGCCGGCGCGGGGGGGCCGAGACCCAGTACTTC. The full variable domain, rest sourced from reference TRBV13 and TRBJ2-5, is AAGVIQSPRHLIKEKRETATLKCYPIPRHDTVYWYQQGPGQDPQFLISFYEKMQSDKGSIPDRFSAQQFSDYHSELNMSSLELGDSALYFCASSRRGGAETQYFGPGTRLLVL.

The chain is built from TRBV12-3 or TRBV12-4 and TRBJ1-6; D remains unclear. The CDR3 totals 12 residues. Deletions cut 5 bases from V and 8 bases from J, with 7 bases between. CDR3 sequence (DNA): TGTGCCAGCAGTCCCACCTATTCACCCCTCCACTTT. Protein: CASSPTYSPLHF.

V usage is TRBV2 and J usage is TRBJ2-5; 14 nucleotides agree with TRBD2. The germline gives CDR1 SNHLY, CDR2 FYNNEI. The ends lost 5 bases at V and 4 bases at J; junction bases unmatched: 3. The length of the CDR3 is 15 residues. The CDR3 coding sequence is TGTGCCAGCAGTCGACTAGCGGGGGGGCGAGAGACCCAGTACTTC. Protein: CASSRLAGGRETQYF.

The chain carries TRBV4-1 and TRBJ1-1; D may be TRBD1 (5 bases). Per germline, CDR1 MGHRA and CDR2 YSYEKL. V was shortened by 4 bases and J by 4 bases, with 13 bases between the two germline ends. The CDR3 contains 14 residues. This CDR3 is CASSPPAGTTEAFF. The CDR3 bases are TGCGCCAGCAGCCCCCCGGCGGGGACCACTGAAGCTTTCTTT.

About this clone: Other DNA sequences of this sample code for an identical CDR3. The rearrangement uses TRBV10-3 and TRBJ2-7; 7 bases fit TRBD1. This CDR3 has 13 amino acids. CDR1 ENHRY and CDR2 SYGVKD come from the germline V gene. The V and J ends lost 3 bases and 5 bases, in that order; junction bases with no gene match: 4. CDR3 sequence: CAISEGQGDEQYF. The DNA for the CDR3 is TGTGCCATCAGTGAAGGGCAGGGGGACGAGCAGTACTTC.